Below, one TCR beta chain is given with its context. The sample is drawn from a study of T cells after yellow fever vaccination. TCRdb ran MiXCR on the 5' RACE reads and lists one entry per CDR3 protein. This repertoire shows 300,000 or so distinct CDR3 sequences, approximately 10% found once; its top ten account for over 3%. Trimming removed 3 bases from V and 3 bases from J, with 12 bases in between. Per germline, CDR1 SEHNR and CDR2 FQNEAQ (reference sequence). This CDR3 contains 15 residues. The origin of this receptor is a man younger than 35 who received the YFV17D yellow fever vaccine. The J gene is TRBJ1-3, the V gene TRBV7-9; possible D gene TRBD1, 6 bases. The input for sequencing was CD4+ T cells sorted from PBMCs, taken 5 days after the yellow fever booster vaccination. This CDR3 reads CASSFLQGNGNTIYF. The CDR3 nucleotides are TGTGCCAGCAGCTTCCTACAGGGTAATGGAAACACCATATATTTT.